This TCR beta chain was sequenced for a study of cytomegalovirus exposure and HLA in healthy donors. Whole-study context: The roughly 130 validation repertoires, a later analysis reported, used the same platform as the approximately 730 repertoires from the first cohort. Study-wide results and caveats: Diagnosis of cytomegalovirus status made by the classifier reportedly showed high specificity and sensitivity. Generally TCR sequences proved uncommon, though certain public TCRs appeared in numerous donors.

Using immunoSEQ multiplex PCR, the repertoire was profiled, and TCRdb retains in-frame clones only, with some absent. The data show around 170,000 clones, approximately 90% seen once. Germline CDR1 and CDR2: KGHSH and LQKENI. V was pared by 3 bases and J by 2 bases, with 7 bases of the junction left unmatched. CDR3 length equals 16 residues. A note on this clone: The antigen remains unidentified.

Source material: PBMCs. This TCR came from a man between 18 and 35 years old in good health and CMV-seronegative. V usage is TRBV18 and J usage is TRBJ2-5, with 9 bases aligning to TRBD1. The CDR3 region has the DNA TGTGCCAGCTCACCGATGGACAGGGGAGAACAAGAGACCCAGTACTTC. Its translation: CASSPMDRGEQETQYF. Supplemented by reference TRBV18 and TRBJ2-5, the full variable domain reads NAGVMQNPRHLVRRRGQEARLRCSPMKGHSHVYWYRQLPEEGLKFMVYLQKENIIDESGMPKERFSAEFPKEGPSILRIQQVVRGDSAAYFCASSPMDRGEQETQYFGPGTRLLVL.